The TCR beta chain under discussion was sequenced for a study of cytomegalovirus exposure and HLA in healthy donors. Regarding the study as a whole: Altogether, 150 to 200 TCR beta chains were recorded as cytomegalovirus-associated. Across donors, most TCRs were seen rarely, yet some public ones were widespread.

This clone was recorded once. Its matching antigen is unknown. J lost 7 bases, V lost 1 base, and 11 bases had no gene match. The CDR3 is made up of 17 amino acids. Looked up from germline, CDR1 is GTSNPN and CDR2 is SVGIG (reference sequence). Both 60 Vbeta primers and 13 Jbeta primers went into the PCR. Profiling relied on immunoSEQ multiplex PCR, and the TCRdb table lists in-frame clones only, not all of them. The sample lists around 150,000 clones, approximately 57% occurring once. The genes are TRBV30 and TRBJ1-6; the match to TRBD1 covers 9 bases. This TCR came from a male donor in good health and CMV-seronegative. The specimen sequenced was PBMCs. CDR3 DNA sequence: TGTGCCTGGAGTGCACCCACAGGGGGCCTTGGCAATTCACCCCTCCACTTT. Protein product: CAWSAPTGGLGNSPLHF.